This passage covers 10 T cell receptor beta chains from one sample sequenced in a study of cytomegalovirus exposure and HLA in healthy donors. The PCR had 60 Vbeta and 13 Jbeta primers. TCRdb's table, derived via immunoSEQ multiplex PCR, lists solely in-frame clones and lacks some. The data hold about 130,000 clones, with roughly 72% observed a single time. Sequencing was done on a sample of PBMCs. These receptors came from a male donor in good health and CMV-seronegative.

CDR3 protein: CASSFPTQTGGPNTEAFF. The CDR3 nucleotides read TGTGCCAGCAGCTTCCCAACACAAACAGGGGGCCCGAACACTGAAGCTTTCTTT. This chain uses TRBV7-9 with TRBJ1-1; the match to TRBD1 covers 9 bases. The junction had 12 bases not matched to a gene; V was cut back by 3 bases and J by 1 base. The CDR3 covers 18 residues. CDR1 and CDR2 from the germline V gene are SEHNR and FQNEAQ (reference sequence). Looking up the rest from reference TRBV7-9 and TRBJ1-1 gives the full variable domain: DTGVSQNPRHKITKRGQNVTFRCDPISEHNRLYWYRQTLGQGPEFLTYFQNEAQLEKSRLLSDRFSAERPKGSFSTLEIQRTEQGDSAMYLCASSFPTQTGGPNTEAFFGQGTRLTVV.

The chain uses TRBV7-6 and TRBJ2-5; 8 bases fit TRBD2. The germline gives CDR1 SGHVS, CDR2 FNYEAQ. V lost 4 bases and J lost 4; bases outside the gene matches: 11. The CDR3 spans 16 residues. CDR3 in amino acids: CASSSTSGGARETQYF. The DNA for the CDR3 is TGTGCCAGCAGCTCTACGTCCGGGGGGGCCCGAGAGACCCAGTACTTC.

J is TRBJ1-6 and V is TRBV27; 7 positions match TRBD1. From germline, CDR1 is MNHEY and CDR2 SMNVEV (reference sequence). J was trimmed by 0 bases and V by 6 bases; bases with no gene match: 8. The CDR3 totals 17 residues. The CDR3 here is CASSQIRGSSYNSPLHF. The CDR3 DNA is TGTGCCAGCAGCCAGATCAGGGGGAGCTCCTATAATTCACCCCTCCACTTT.

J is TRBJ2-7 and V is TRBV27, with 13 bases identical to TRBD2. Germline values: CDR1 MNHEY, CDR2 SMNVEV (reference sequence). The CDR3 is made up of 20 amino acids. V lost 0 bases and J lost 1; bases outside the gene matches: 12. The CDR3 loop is CASSLSPDRGGLAGSYEQYF. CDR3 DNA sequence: TGTGCCAGCAGTTTATCCCCGGACAGGGGGGGACTAGCGGGATCCTACGAGCAGTACTTC.

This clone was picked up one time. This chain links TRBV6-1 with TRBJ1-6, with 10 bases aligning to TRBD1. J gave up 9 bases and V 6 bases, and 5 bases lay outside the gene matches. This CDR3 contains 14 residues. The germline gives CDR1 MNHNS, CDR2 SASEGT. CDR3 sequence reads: CASSGQGVTSPLHF. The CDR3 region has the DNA TGTGCCAGCAGCGGACAGGGGGTGACTTCACCCCTCCACTTT.

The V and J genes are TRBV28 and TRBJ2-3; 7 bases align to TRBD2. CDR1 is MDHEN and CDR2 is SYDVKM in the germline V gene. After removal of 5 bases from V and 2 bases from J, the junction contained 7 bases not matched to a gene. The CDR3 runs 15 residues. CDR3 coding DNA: TGTGCCAGCAGTCCCGGGACTACCTTCACAGATACGCAGTATTTT. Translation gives CASSPGTTFTDTQYF.

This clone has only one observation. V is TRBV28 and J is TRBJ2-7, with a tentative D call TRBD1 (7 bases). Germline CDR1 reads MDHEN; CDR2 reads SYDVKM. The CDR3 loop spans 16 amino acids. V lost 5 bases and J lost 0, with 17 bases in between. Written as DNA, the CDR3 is TGTGCCAGCAGTCCGACAGGGAGGATGAGCTCCTACGAGCAGTACTTC. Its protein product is CASSPTGRMSSYEQYF.

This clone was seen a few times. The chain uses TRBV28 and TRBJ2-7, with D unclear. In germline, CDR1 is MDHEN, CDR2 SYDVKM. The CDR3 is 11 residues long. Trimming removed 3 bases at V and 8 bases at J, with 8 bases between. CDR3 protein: CASSLHSKQYF. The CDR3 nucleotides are TGTGCCAGCAGTTTGCACTCCAAGCAGTACTTC.

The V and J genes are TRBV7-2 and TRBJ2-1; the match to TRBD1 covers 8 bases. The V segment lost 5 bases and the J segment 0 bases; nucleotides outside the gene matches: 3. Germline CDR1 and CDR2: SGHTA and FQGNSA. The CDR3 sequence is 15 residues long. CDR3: CASSRGQGSYNEQFF. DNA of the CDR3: TGTGCCAGCAGCCGAGGACAGGGCTCCTACAATGAGCAGTTCTTC.

CDR3 residues: CASSPAGGGTDTQYF. DNA of the CDR3: TGTGCCAGCAGTCCCGCGGGCGGGGGCACAGATACGCAGTATTTT. The chain carries TRBV28 and TRBJ2-3; D is possibly TRBD2 (6 bases). CDR1 and CDR2 from the germline V gene are MDHEN and SYDVKM. Deletions cut 5 bases from V and 1 base from J, with 13 bases between. The CDR3 sequence is 15 residues long.